These 9 T cell receptor beta chains were all obtained from the same sample, sequenced in a study of T cells after yellow fever vaccination. TCRdb re-analysed the 5' RACE reads in MiXCR, keeping a single row per CDR3 protein. Of 200,000 to 300,000 distinct CDR3 sequences listed, approximately 6.7% are singletons. The sample here was CD4+ T cells sorted from PBMCs, taken on the day of the yellow fever booster vaccination. These receptors came from a man aged 25-45 years who received the YFV17D yellow fever vaccine.

This clonotype showed up just a few times. The chain combines TRBV19 with TRBJ1-2, with 7 bases matching TRBD1. The CDR3 has 13 residues. The V gene's germline CDR1 is LNHDA and CDR2 SQIVND (reference sequence). With 5 bases clipped from V and 5 bases from J, the junction kept 5 bases outside the gene matches. The CDR3 reads CASSETGRYGYTF. The CDR3 nucleotides read TGTGCCAGTAGTGAGACAGGGCGATATGGCTACACCTTC.

Many counts were recorded for this clonotype. The V gene is TRBV6-2 or TRBV6-3, the J gene TRBJ2-1; TRBD2 aligns across 12 bases. The V and J ends lost 4 bases and 10 bases, in that order; junction bases with no gene match: 14. This CDR3 is built from 17 residues. Germline CDR1 is MNHEY and CDR2 is SVGEGT. DNA of the CDR3: TGTGCCAGCAGTTCTCCTTATCTGACTAGCGGGAGAGTGGAGCAGTTCTTC. This translates into CASSSPYLTSGRVEQFF.

This clonotype was seen many times. The gene calls are TRBV12-3 or TRBV12-4 and TRBJ2-5, with 10 positions matching TRBD2. The V segment lost 6 bases and the J segment 4 bases; nucleotides outside the gene matches: 11. The CDR3 consists of 16 residues. CDR3 residues: CASSSSSGRLLETQYF. CDR3 sequence (DNA): TGTGCCAGCAGCTCTTCTAGCGGGAGATTGTTAGAGACCCAGTACTTC.

This clonotype was seen repeatedly, ten times or more. This rearrangement joins TRBV10-3 to TRBJ2-2; D may be TRBD2 (7 bases). The length of the CDR3 is 15 residues. Trimming took off 3 bases at V and 1 base at J, with 9 bases between the two ends. The germline CDR1 and CDR2 sequences are ENHRY and SYGVKD. CDR3: CAISEGGENTGELFF. In DNA form, the CDR3 reads TGTGCCATCAGTGAAGGGGGGGAGAACACCGGGGAGCTGTTTTTT.

This clonotype was seen a handful of times. This chain uses TRBV18 with TRBJ1-1; D is perhaps TRBD1 (5 bases). V shed 4 bases and J shed 1 base, with 16 bases lying between them. Germline CDR1 KGHSH, CDR2 LQKENI. The CDR3 loop spans 16 amino acids. The CDR3: CASSRNHGQPNTEAFF. The CDR3 DNA reads TGTGCCAGCTCACGCAACCACGGACAACCGAACACTGAAGCTTTCTTT. Together with reference TRBV18 and TRBJ1-1, the CDR3 gives the full variable domain: NAGVMQNPRHLVRRRGQEARLRCSPMKGHSHVYWYRQLPEEGLKFMVYLQKENIIDESGMPKERFSAEFPKEGPSILRIQQVVRGDSAAYFCASSRNHGQPNTEAFFGQGTRLTVV.

The chain combines TRBV5-1 with TRBJ2-2, with D perhaps given as TRBD1 or TRBD2 (5 bases each). The CDR3 runs to 14 residues. Germline assignment: CDR1 SGHRS and CDR2 YFSETQ. The V gene lost 2 bases and the J gene lost 8 bases, with 13 bases spanning the gap. CDR3 sequence reads: CASSFGTQGGELFF. DNA for the CDR3: TGCGCCAGCAGCTTCGGGACCCAAGGAGGGGAGCTGTTTTTT.

This clonotype was detected ten times or more. The CDR3 region is CASSVTRQETQYF. CDR3 DNA sequence: TGCGCCAGCAGCGTGACTAGACAGGAGACCCAGTACTTC. V is TRBV5-1 and J is TRBJ2-5; TRBD2 might be the D (6 bases). The CDR3 has 13 residues. V shed 4 bases and J shed 5 bases, with 12 bases lying between them. Germline CDR1 and CDR2: SGHRS and YFSETQ.

This clonotype appeared a few times. V and J are TRBV28 and TRBJ2-7; TRBD2 might be the D (5 bases). Germline V CDR1 and CDR2: MDHEN, SYDVKM. This CDR3 is 12 amino acids long. Between the trimmed V and J ends, which lost 2 bases and 9 bases, there was a span of 11 bases. CDR3 sequence: CASSLARGGQYF. The CDR3 DNA reads as TGTGCCAGCAGTTTAGCCCGTGGAGGGCAGTACTTC. The full variable domain, rest sourced from reference TRBV28 and TRBJ2-7, is DVKVTQSSRYLVKRTGEKVFLECVQDMDHENMFWYRQDPGLGLRLIYFSYDVKMKEKGDIPEGYSVSREKKERFSLILESASTNQTSMYLCASSLARGGQYFGPGTRLTVT.

This clonotype was seen only a few times. The chain employs TRBV11-1 and TRBJ2-1; the match to TRBD2 covers 11 bases. Germline CDR1 is SGHAT and CDR2 is FQDESV (reference sequence). J lost 7 bases, V lost 1 base, and 12 bases had no gene match. CDR3 length: 18 residues. CDR3 DNA sequence: TGTGCCAGCAGCTTAGTGACTCTTACTAGCGGGAGTAGTAATGAGCAGTTCTTC. Its translation is CASSLVTLTSGSSNEQFF.